Detailed here is one T cell receptor (beta chain). This record belongs to a study of T-cell reconstitution after alpha-beta-depleted transplantation in children. This CDR3 spans 12 amino acids. Germline loops: CDR1 KGHDR, CDR2 SFDVKD. The V gene lost 3 bases and the J gene lost 7 bases, with 6 bases spanning the gap. It was with unique molecular identifiers that the TCRbeta library was prepared. TCRdb ran MiXCR on the PCR reads and lists one entry per CDR3 protein. Counted here are a few hundred thousand distinct CDR3 sequences, around 21% occurring once; the ten biggest clones make up 3% to 4.5%. This sequence joins TRBV24-1 and TRBJ1-5; no firm D call. The TCR sequence derives from a human donor who donated a stem cell graft to a child with acute myeloid leukemia. The sequenced sample was PBMCs from the stem cell graft donor, obtained from the stem cell graft. The CDR3 is CATSDRMQPQHF. In nucleotides, the CDR3 is TGTGCCACCAGTGATCGGATGCAGCCCCAGCATTTT.